These 20 T cell receptor beta chains originate from one sample sequenced in a study of vaccination and CD4 T cells after COVID-19 (dated by TCRdb to the early 2020s). Library preparation employed PCR. Reads for this sample came from an Illumina iSeq 100. TCR sequencing of DNA from cultured CD4+ T cells used the Oncomine TCR Beta short-read assay at the Johns Hopkins FTIC core. TCRdb cleaned the public reads at Q25 with fastp, built clones with MiXCR and kept in-frame beta chains. Every CDR3 protein is listed once, alongside the most common genes and DNA of its rows. For this sample there are 15,000 to 20,000 distinct CDR3 sequences; roughly 50% appear just once. The ten largest clones capture around 16% of the sample. Antigen specificity for these receptors is unknown. The label giving this sample's treatment or condition can be read as: roughly 10-day PBMC culture with coronavirus spike peptide pools or control peptides (ViraFEST assay).

The sequenced sample consisted of CD4+ T cells from blood, cultured in vitro. The origin of the receptors is a human donor who had recovered from COVID-19.

The chain recombines TRBV5-1 with TRBJ1-5, with D unresolved. Germline values: CDR1 SGHRS, CDR2 YFSETQ. V was cut by 4 bases and J by 6 bases, with 11 bases left in between. This CDR3 is 13 amino acids long. CDR3 sequence reads: CASSNDLPQPQHF. In DNA, the CDR3 is TGCGCCAGCAGCAATGATCTTCCTCAGCCCCAGCATTTT.

This clonotype was counted between two and nine times. This rearrangement joins TRBV6-2 or TRBV6-3 to TRBJ2-1; D unclear. The CDR3 sequence is 13 residues long. Per germline, CDR1 MNHEY and CDR2 SVGEGT. Trimming took off 10 bases at V and 2 bases at J, with 12 bases between the two ends. CDR3 in amino acids: CATWYATYNEQFF. The CDR3 DNA reads as TGTGCCACCTGGTACGCGACCTACAATGAGCAGTTCTTC.

This clonotype appeared a single time. The chain is built from TRBV11-2 and TRBJ1-6; 9 bases align to TRBD1. CDR3 length: 17 amino acids. V trimming: 1 base; J trimming: 7 bases; junction bases outside the gene matches: 8. CDR1 and CDR2 (germline): SGHAT, FQNNGV. The CDR3 DNA reads as TGTGCCAGCAGCTTAGGTTTCGGGACAGGGAGGAATTCACCCCTCCACTTT. This encodes CASSLGFGTGRNSPLHF.

The rearrangement uses TRBV30 and TRBJ1-2; TRBD1 matches at 7 bases. The J segment lost 0 bases and the V segment lost 0 bases, leaving 1 base of the junction unmatched. Germline V gene sequence: CDR1 GTSNPN, CDR2 SVGIG (reference sequence). The CDR3 runs 14 residues. The CDR3 nucleotides read TGTGCCTGGAGTGTAGGACAGGCTAACTATGGCTACACCTTC. Translation: CAWSVGQANYGYTF.

The chain recombines TRBV23-1 with TRBJ1-2, with 9 positions matching TRBD1. TRBV23-1 is an ORF, and what it does is uncertain. The V and J ends lost 0 bases and 9 bases, in that order; junction bases with no gene match: 8. This CDR3 is 15 amino acids long. The CDR3 sequence is CASSQSVNRGRSYTF. The CDR3 DNA is TGCGCCAGCAGTCAATCGGTTAACAGGGGGCGAAGCTACACCTTC.

This clonotype is a singleton in its sample. The rearrangement joins TRBV20-1 to TRBJ1-1, with D unclear. The CDR3 consists of 15 residues. The germline gives CDR1 DFQATT, CDR2 SNEGSKA (reference sequence). The V gene lost 6 bases and the J gene lost 1 base, with 18 bases spanning the gap. CDR3 DNA sequence: TGCAGTGCGGTTAAGGGTTTCGTCACGAACACTGAAGCTTTCTTT. It translates to CSAVKGFVTNTEAFF.

V usage is TRBV12-3 or TRBV12-4 and J usage is TRBJ1-3; a weak D match, TRBD1 (5 bases). V gave up 1 base and J gave up 0 bases, with 10 bases separating them. There are 16 residues in the CDR3. In nucleotides, the CDR3 is TGTGCCAGCAGTTTAGTCTGGGGGGGCTCTGGAAACACCATATATTTT. Translated: CASSLVWGGSGNTIYF.

The gene calls are TRBV7-3 and TRBJ1-1; tentatively, D is TRBD1 (5 bases). CDR1 is SGHTA, CDR2 FQGTGA, per germline. The ends were cut back, 2 bases at V and 3 bases at J, with 10 bases in the middle. The CDR3 covers 14 residues. The CDR3 protein is CASSLQGRDTEAFF. The DNA for the CDR3 is TGTGCCAGCAGCTTACAGGGAAGGGACACTGAAGCTTTCTTT. The whole variable domain, filled in from reference TRBV7-3 and TRBJ1-1, reads GAGVSQTPSNKVTEKGKYVELRCDPISGHTALYWYRQSLGQGPEFLIYFQGTGAADDSGLPNDRFFAVRPEGSVSTLKIQRTERGDSAVYLCASSLQGRDTEAFFGQGTRLTVV.

The CDR3 region is CSARDPGTGGLEQYF. The CDR3 bases are TGCAGTGCTAGAGACCCCGGGACAGGGGGCCTGGAGCAGTACTTC. The chain employs TRBV20-1 and TRBJ2-7; TRBD1 matches 12 bases. Germline loops: CDR1 DFQATT, CDR2 SNEGSKA (reference sequence). V shed 0 bases and J 7 bases; nucleotides not matched to a gene: 7. The length of the CDR3 is 15 residues.

The J gene is TRBJ2-3, the V gene TRBV11-3, with 10 bases fitting TRBD2. Trimming at V came to 5 bases and at J to 7 bases, leaving 12 bases not matched to a gene. Germline CDR1 SGHNT, CDR2 YENEEA. The CDR3 is 16 amino acids. CDR3: CASSPTSAGGAYTQYF. CDR3 bases: TGTGCCAGCAGCCCCACCTCAGCGGGAGGGGCATATACGCAGTATTTT.

The sample holds a few counts of this clonotype. The V call is TRBV19, the J call TRBJ2-3; D is possibly TRBD1 (5 bases). Germline assignment: CDR1 LNHDA and CDR2 SQIVND (reference sequence). This CDR3 region has 14 residues. Trimming left V 1 base short and J 4 bases short, with 9 bases between. This CDR3 reads CASSIAPGPDTQYF. In DNA, the CDR3 is TGTGCCAGTAGTATAGCCCCAGGGCCAGATACGCAGTATTTT.

CDR3 protein: CASSSDDQETQYF. As DNA, the CDR3 is TGTGCCAGCAGCTCGGACGACCAAGAGACCCAGTACTTC. The rearrangement uses TRBV6-2 or TRBV6-3 and TRBJ2-5; D gene ambiguous. Germline-derived CDR1 and CDR2 are MNHEY and SVGEGT. With 6 bases removed from V and 0 bases from J, the gap between germline ends came to 8 bases. This CDR3 spans 13 amino acids.

This chain connects TRBV20-1 to TRBJ2-7; D remains unclear. Trimming shortened V by 0 bases and J by 9 bases, and 21 bases separated the two germline ends. CDR1 and CDR2 from the germline V gene are DFQATT and SNEGSKA (reference sequence). The CDR3 is made up of 15 amino acids. This chain's CDR3 is CSARDASMAVFGQYF. The CDR3 DNA reads as TGCAGTGCTAGAGATGCCTCAATGGCGGTATTCGGGCAGTACTTC.

In its sample, this clonotype was seen once. The chain uses TRBV15 and TRBJ2-1, with 9 nucleotides matching TRBD2. The CDR3 consists of 14 residues. The J segment lost 7 bases and the V segment lost 2 bases, leaving 3 bases of the junction unmatched. Germline CDR1 LNHNV, CDR2 YYDKDF (reference sequence). The CDR3 loop reads CATSRLREGNEQFF. For the CDR3, the DNA is TGTGCCACCAGCAGACTGCGGGAGGGGAATGAGCAGTTCTTC.

The chain employs TRBV7-3 and TRBJ1-6; 9 nucleotides line up with TRBD1. This CDR3 comprises 14 residues. Losses at the gene ends were 5 bases for V and 12 bases for J; bases not matched to a gene: 8. Germline assignment: CDR1 SGHTA and CDR2 FQGTGA. CDR3 nucleotides: TGTGCCAGCAGCACACAGGGGGCTGGACAACCCCTCCACTTT. Translation gives CASSTQGAGQPLHF.

The chain employs TRBV4-1 and TRBJ1-5, with D tentatively TRBD1 (6 bases). This CDR3 has 13 amino acids. The ends were cut back, 2 bases at V and 11 bases at J, with 13 bases in the middle. The germline V gene has CDR1 MGHRA and CDR2 YSYEKL. The DNA of the CDR3 is TGCGCCAGCAGCCAAACAGGGTTATCAGCCCAGCATTTT. It encodes CASSQTGLSAQHF.

On this clonotype itself: Germline is not matched at one junction end, which may reflect a read error. This sequence joins TRBV7-7 and TRBJ2-5; D gene uncertain. The CDR3 consists of 13 residues. Germline CDR1 and CDR2: SSHAT and FNYEAQ (reference sequence). For the CDR3, the DNA is TGTGCTAGCAGCTTTGGGCTTCAGGAGACCCAGTACTTC. This translates into CASSFGLQETQYF.

The chain carries TRBV7-2 and TRBJ2-5; D gene uncertain. The germline CDR1 and CDR2 sequences are SGHTA and FQGNSA. This CDR3 is 12 amino acids long. V was pared by 4 bases and J by 7 bases, with 10 bases between. Written as DNA, the CDR3 is TGTGCCAGCAGCTCTGACTCGGGGACCCAGTACTTC. Translating gives CASSSDSGTQYF. The whole variable domain, filled in from reference TRBV7-2 and TRBJ2-5, reads GAGVSQSPSNKVTEKGKDVELRCDPISGHTALYWYRQSLGQGLEFLIYFQGNSAPDKSGLPSDRFSAERTGGSVSTLTIQRTQQEDSAVYLCASSSDSGTQYFGPGTRLLVL.

In its sample, this clonotype was seen a few times. The chain is built from TRBV19 and TRBJ1-1; D unresolved. Between the trimmed V and J ends, which lost 5 bases and 0 bases, there was a span of 13 bases. This CDR3 is built from 15 residues. In germline, CDR1 is LNHDA, CDR2 SQIVND (reference sequence). The CDR3 DNA follows: TGTGCCAGTAGTCCCCGACACAGCATGAACACTGAAGCTTTCTTT. Translating gives CASSPRHSMNTEAFF.

This sequence joins TRBV6-1 and TRBJ1-6; the D is unclear. The length of the CDR3 is 18 residues. From germline, CDR1 is MNHNS and CDR2 SASEGT. V lost 3 bases and J 0 bases, leaving 15 bases between the germline ends. The CDR3 DNA reads TGTGCCAGCAGTGAGTATCCCGGCGGGAGCTCCTATAATTCACCCCTCCACTTT. Translated, it gives CASSEYPGGSSYNSPLHF.